Listed here is a single TCR beta chain. What it binds is not known. The length of the CDR3 is 16 residues. V was trimmed by 8 bases and J by 0 bases, leaving 17 bases between them. Germline CDR1 is MNHEY and CDR2 is SMNVEV (reference sequence). The sample originates from a study of PD-1 blockade in classical Hodgkin lymphoma. Study observations and caveats: It was CD4+ TCR diversity, not CD8+, that rose significantly by C4D1.

Every patient had relapsed following autologous stem cell transplantation, and cohorts differed in brentuximab vedotin exposure. Magnetic negative selection purified CD4+ T cells from thawed PBMCs. Here immunoSEQ multiplex PCR was the method, and the copy in TCRdb shows in-frame clones only, minus some. The sample comprises roughly 9,100 clones, about 70% of which are singletons, and about 4.2% rests with the top ten. The TCR comes from a human donor with classical Hodgkin lymphoma. The V gene is TRBV27, the J gene TRBJ2-1; TRBD2 is a possible D gene (6 bases). This sample comprised CD4+ T cells from blood, obtained at baseline. The CDR3 region has the DNA TGTGCCAGCGCTCATTCCCGGGGAGGCTCCTACAATGAGCAGTTCTTC. Amino acid sequence: CASAHSRGGSYNEQFF.